This is a list of T cell receptor beta chains from one sample in a study of vaccination effects on CD4 cells after COVID-19. Clones were read by immunoSEQ multiplex PCR, and TCRdb kept only the in-frame ones, dropping some. The data contain roughly 27,000 clones, about 80% of them singletons. The antigens for these receptors are not known. Here the sequenced sample was CD4+ T cells from PBMCs cultured with HCoV-NL63 spike peptides, taken after COVID-19 vaccination. These receptors came from a human donor who received a COVID-19 vaccine. Some clones in this sample may be carry-over from other donors' samples. Each CDR3 is given with its conserved first and last residue. Fields, in order: D gene, J gene, V gene, clone size, CDR3 protein, CDR3 DNA. D genes are given only for firm matches. Clone size is not always given. Where it is, it says once, few, many or a class for expanded clones.

>TRBD2|TRBJ2-1|TRBV19|NA
CASSIGSGEEQFF
TGTGCCAGTAGTATAGGAAGCGGGGAGGAGCAGTTCTTC
>NA|TRBJ1-3|TRBV6-5|NA
CASLRGAAGNTIYF
TGTGCCAGCCTGAGAGGCGCCGCTGGAAACACCATATATTTT
>NA|TRBJ1-2|TRBV12-5|NA
CASGLVPGLNYGYTF
TGTGCTAGTGGTTTGGTACCTGGGTTAAACTATGGCTACACCTTC
>NA|TRBJ1-6|TRBV7-8|NA
CASSLAGALNSPLHF
TGTGCCAGCAGCTTGGCAGGGGCCCTTAATTCACCCCTCCACTTT
>TRBD1|TRBJ1-5|TRBV7-9|few
CASSQGQTHQPQHF
TGTGCCAGCAGCCAGGGACAGACCCATCAGCCCCAGCATTTT
>NA|TRBJ1-6|TRBV6-5|few
CASRPQGRSNSPLHF
TGTGCCAGCAGGCCACAGGGCCGTTCAAATTCACCCCTCCACTTT
>NA|TRBJ2-6|TRBV9|NA
CASSVGWSSSGANVLTF
TGTGCCAGCAGCGTAGGGTGGTCTAGCTCTGGGGCCAACGTCCTGACTTTC
>TRBD2|TRBJ2-1|TRBV2|once
CASSEQAGPIYNEQFF
TGTGCCAGCAGTGAACAAGCGGGGCCAATTTACAATGAGCAGTTCTTC
>TRBD2|TRBJ2-3|TRBV5-1|NA
CASSLGLGGGADTQYF
TGCGCCAGCAGCTTGGGTCTTGGCGGGGGAGCGGATACGCAGTATTTT
>TRBD1|TRBJ1-5|TRBV5-1|NA
CASSPGTGQDQPQHF
TGCGCCAGCAGCCCCGGGACAGGGCAGGATCAGCCCCAGCATTTT
>NA|TRBJ1-3|TRBV6-2/TRBV6-3|NA
CASSFWGNTIYF
TGTGCCAGCAGTTTCTGGGGAAACACCATATATTTT
>TRBD1|TRBJ1-5|TRBV6-6|NA
CASSYGGQVGNQPQHF
TGTGCCAGCAGTTACGGCGGACAGGTTGGCAATCAGCCCCAGCATTTT
>NA|TRBJ2-2|TRBV29-1|NA
CSVEDPADRTNTGELFF
TGCAGCGTTGAAGATCCGGCGGACCGGACGAACACCGGGGAGCTGTTTTTT
>NA|TRBJ2-1|TRBV6-1|NA
CASSDVGGKDNEQFF
TGTGCCAGCAGTGATGTGGGGGGAAAGGACAATGAGCAGTTCTTC
>TRBD1|TRBJ1-2|TRBV7-3|NA
CASSDDKRDRAELNYGYTF
TGTGCCAGCAGCGACGATAAACGGGACAGAGCTGAACTAAACTATGGCTACACCTTC
>NA|TRBJ1-6|TRBV6-4|NA
CASSVGGDTSPLHF
TGTGCCAGCAGTGTTGGAGGGGATACTTCACCCCTCCACTTT
>TRBD1|TRBJ1-2|TRBV5-5|NA
CASSPTPDRANYGYTF
TGTGCCAGCAGCCCGACCCCGGACAGGGCAAACTATGGCTACACCTTC
>NA|TRBJ2-5|TRBV4-1|NA
CASSSRGERSETQYF
TGCGCCAGCAGCTCCCGGGGCGAGCGTTCGGAGACCCAGTACTTC
>TRBD2|TRBJ2-3|TRBV25-1|few
CASKEASGAHTQYF
TGTGCCAGCAAGGAGGCTAGCGGGGCCCATACGCAGTATTTT
>NA|TRBJ1-2|TRBV12-3/TRBV12-4|NA
CASSLIEFGGYTF
TGTGCCAGCAGTTTAATTGAGTTCGGGGGCTACACCTTC
>NA|TRBJ2-2|TRBV4-3|NA
CASSLPAGPFSGELFF
TGCGCCAGCAGCCTTCCAGCCGGGCCGTTCTCCGGGGAGCTGTTTTTT
>TRBD1|TRBJ2-2|TRBV5-4|NA
CASSLRQGTGELFF
TGTGCCAGCAGCCTGCGACAGGGGACCGGGGAGCTGTTTTTT
>TRBD2|TRBJ2-5|TRBV19|NA
CASRPYGGGRETQYF
TGTGCCAGTAGACCCTACGGGGGGGGAAGGGAGACCCAGTACTTC
>TRBD1|TRBJ1-2|TRBV5-1|NA
CASSREQGFNYGYTF
TGCGCCAGCAGTCGAGAACAGGGGTTTAACTATGGCTACACCTTC
>TRBD1|TRBJ2-2|TRBV7-2|NA
CASSLFEGAVTGELFF
TGTGCCAGCAGCTTATTCGAGGGGGCGGTCACCGGGGAGCTGTTTTTT
>NA|TRBJ1-3|TRBV19|NA
CASMERGNTIYF
TGTGCCAGTATGGAAAGAGGAAACACCATATATTTT
>TRBD1|TRBJ2-3|TRBV7-2|NA
CASSLGTGAWADTQYF
TGTGCCAGCAGCTTAGGGACAGGGGCATGGGCAGATACGCAGTATTTT
>NA|TRBJ1-2|TRBV24-1|NA
CATSDNGQANGYTF
TGTGCCACCAGTGATAATGGGCAGGCTAATGGCTACACCTTC
>NA|TRBJ1-1|TRBV24-1|NA
CATSDSSRDDTEAFF
TGTGCCACCAGTGATTCGTCCAGGGATGACACTGAAGCTTTCTTT
>NA|TRBJ2-2|TRBV7-3|NA
CASSLGSSALEELFF
TGTGCCAGCAGCTTAGGATCTAGCGCTTTGGAAGAGCTGTTTTTT
>NA|TRBJ2-2|TRBV27|once
CASRNRNTGELFF
TGTGCCAGCAGGAACAGGAACACCGGGGAGCTGTTTTTT
>NA|TRBJ1-3|TRBV21-1|NA
CASITGTGADTIYF
TGTGCCAGCATCACCGGGACAGGGGCGGACACCATATATTTT
>NA|TRBJ1-5|TRBV2|NA
CASSVGTPNQPQHF
TGTGCCAGCAGCGTGGGGACGCCGAATCAGCCCCAGCATTTT
>TRBD1|TRBJ1-2|TRBV12-3/TRBV12-4|NA
CASRPGQKGGYTF
TGTGCCAGCAGACCGGGACAGAAGGGTGGCTACACCTTC
>NA|TRBJ2-4|TRBV6-5|NA
CASRPGTKNIQYF
TGTGCCAGCAGACCCGGGACAAAAAACATTCAGTACTTC
>NA|TRBJ2-6|TRBV12-5|NA
CASGLMGAPGANVLTF
TGTGCTAGTGGTTTAATGGGGGCCCCGGGGGCCAACGTCCTGACTTTC
>NA|TRBJ1-2|TRBV7-8|NA
CASSNRVSYGYTF
TGTGCCAGCAGCAACAGGGTTAGCTACGGCTACACCTTC
>TRBD2|TRBJ2-3|TRBV5-1|once
CASRASGSTDTQYF
TGCGCCAGCAGGGCTAGCGGAAGCACAGATACGCAGTATTTT
>NA|TRBJ1-1|TRBV27|NA
CASSLLNIDTEAFF
TGTGCCAGCAGTTTGCTCAATATCGACACTGAAGCTTTCTTT
>NA|TRBJ1-1|TRBV10-3|few
CAISETVNTEAFF
TGTGCCATCAGTGAGACAGTGAACACTGAAGCTTTCTTT
>TRBD1|TRBJ2-6|TRBV5-1|NA
CASSSQTGLSSGANVLTF
TGCGCCAGCAGCTCCCAGACAGGGTTAAGTTCTGGGGCCAACGTCCTGACTTTC
>NA|TRBJ2-5|TRBV7-2|NA
CASSLGGFQETQYF
TGTGCCAGCAGCTTAGGAGGTTTCCAAGAGACCCAGTACTTC
>NA|TRBJ1-5|TRBV7-2|NA
CASSLERGNQPQHF
TGTGCCAGCAGCTTAGAACGGGGCAATCAGCCCCAGCATTTT
>NA|TRBJ1-4|TRBV7-2|NA
CASSLSGQPNEKLFF
TGTGCCAGCAGCTTATCAGGACAGCCTAATGAAAAACTGTTTTTT
>NA|TRBJ1-4|TRBV18|NA
CASSPRQAATNEKLFF
TGTGCCAGCTCGCCGCGCCAGGCTGCAACTAATGAAAAACTGTTTTTT
>NA|TRBJ2-5|TRBV5-1|NA
CASSGAGQETQYF
TGCGCCAGCAGCGGGGCGGGGCAAGAGACCCAGTACTTC